This T cell receptor (beta chain) was captured in a study of blood T cell repertoires in COVID-19. The wider study: Both acute and convalescent COVID-19 samples were obtained from the United States, Italy and Spain.

Original processing methods: Nucleated cell number was recorded as an estimate derived from reference gene primer amplification. The table came from immunoSEQ multiplex PCR; TCRdb's copy has only in-frame clones and leaves some out. V and J calls and clone size are given by that table; D and trimming were obtained from the DNA. The sample has about 100,000 clones, roughly 80% seen once. This clone was seen more than once but under ten times. This CDR3 is 11 amino acids long. Trimming pared 6 bases from V and 1 base from J, leaving 3 bases between. This clonotype was sampled from a man aged 70 or older with active or convalescent COVID-19. Sequenced input: peripheral blood. The gene calls are TRBV12-3 or TRBV12-4 and TRBJ1-1; D gene uncertain. CDR3 nucleotides: TGTGCCAGCAGCCAGAACACTGAAGCTTTCTTT. As protein: CASSQNTEAFF.